One sample yielded the 29 T cell receptor beta chains listed below, sequenced in a study of T cell responses to AZD1222 COVID-19 vaccine. The protocol was immunoSEQ multiplex PCR, while the TCRdb copy is restricted to in-frame clones and leaves out a portion. The data contain some 130,000 clones, roughly 89% of them singletons. Source: peripheral blood, taken on day 0 of AZD1222 vaccination. All receptors come from an adult in good health.

V and J are TRBV2 and TRBJ2-1; maybe TRBD2 (6 bases). This CDR3 comprises 15 residues. Germline V CDR1 and CDR2: SNHLY, FYNNEI. V was pared by 2 bases and J by 4 bases, with 12 bases between. CDR3 in DNA: TGTGCCAGCAGTGAACGTGCTAGCGCGTACAATGAGCAGTTCTTC. Amino acid sequence: CASSERASAYNEQFF.

The rearrangement uses TRBV19 and TRBJ2-1; weak D call: TRBD2 (6 bases). Per the germline V gene, CDR1 is LNHDA and CDR2 is SQIVND (reference sequence). Trimming left V 2 bases short and J 5 bases short, with 16 bases between. This CDR3 is 16 amino acids long. The CDR3 loop reads CASSIFGDSADNEQFF. For the CDR3, the DNA is TGTGCCAGTAGTATATTTGGGGACTCCGCCGACAATGAGCAGTTCTTC.

The V gene is TRBV5-1, the J gene TRBJ1-1, with D maybe TRBD1 (5 bases). CDR3 length: 16 amino acids. Germline CDR1 is SGHRS and CDR2 is YFSETQ. Trimming removed 0 bases from V and 5 bases from J, with 17 bases in between. The CDR3 here is CASSLAPRGGGTEAFF. Here the CDR3 DNA reads TGCGCCAGCAGCTTGGCTCCCCGTGGTGGGGGTACTGAAGCTTTCTTT.

Only a few counts were recorded for this clone. This rearrangement joins TRBV6-4 to TRBJ2-2, with 7 positions matching TRBD2. The CDR3 extends over 13 amino acids. Trimming at V came to 5 bases and at J to 5 bases, leaving 2 bases not matched to a gene. The germline V gene has CDR1 MRHNA and CDR2 SNTAGT. CDR3 amino acids: CASSSGTTGELFF. CDR3 nucleotide sequence: TGTGCCAGCAGTAGCGGGACGACCGGGGAGCTGTTTTTT.

This chain connects TRBV5-1 to TRBJ2-5; the D gene is possibly TRBD2 (5 bases). CDR1 is SGHRS and CDR2 is YFSETQ in the germline V gene. The CDR3 is 16 residues long. V lost 0 bases and J 4 bases, leaving 16 bases between the germline ends. For the CDR3, the DNA is TGCGCCAGCAGCTTGGCTGGTCGGGGTAAGCGAGAGACCCAGTACTTC. This translates into CASSLAGRGKRETQYF.

V and J are TRBV5-4 and TRBJ2-7; D gene ambiguous. The germline CDR1 and CDR2 sequences are SGHNT and YYREEE (reference sequence). Trimming shortened V by 3 bases and J by 2 bases, and 9 bases separated the two germline ends. The CDR3 extends over 13 amino acids. For the CDR3, the DNA is TGTGCCAGCAGCTCTATTGGGGCCTACGAGCAGTACTTC. Protein sequence: CASSSIGAYEQYF.

The chain has TRBV6-1 and TRBJ1-6; D may be TRBD1 (6 bases). From germline, CDR1 is MNHNS and CDR2 SASEGT. V gave up 3 bases and J gave up 10 bases, with 16 bases separating them. The CDR3 covers 15 residues. CDR3 in amino acids: CASSEMSGVSSPLHF. In DNA form, the CDR3 reads TGTGCCAGCAGTGAGATGTCAGGGGTATCCTCACCCCTCCACTTT.

The gene calls are TRBV19 and TRBJ2-1; 8 bases match TRBD2. The junction had 4 bases not matched to a gene; V was cut back by 5 bases and J by 4 bases. Germline V gene lookup returns CDR1 LNHDA and CDR2 SQIVND (reference sequence). The CDR3 is 14 amino acids. The CDR3, as DNA: TGTGCCAGTAGTTATAGCGGGAATTACAATGAGCAGTTCTTC. Translated, it gives CASSYSGNYNEQFF.

This chain uses TRBV6-4 with TRBJ2-1; no reliable D call. V lost 0 bases to trimming and J lost 2 bases, with 11 bases between them. Germline assignment: CDR1 MRHNA and CDR2 SNTAGT. CDR3 size: 16 residues. CDR3 region: CASSDSAYRTYNEQFF. As DNA, the CDR3 is TGTGCCAGCAGTGACTCGGCCTACCGGACCTACAATGAGCAGTTCTTC.

The J gene is TRBJ2-7, the V gene TRBV28; D gene uncertain. In germline, CDR1 is MDHEN, CDR2 SYDVKM. V lost 3 bases, J lost 1 base, and 7 bases lay in between. The CDR3 consists of 13 residues. CDR3 sequence (DNA): TGTGCCAGCAGTTTGCATTATTCCTACGAGCAGTACTTC. Its protein is CASSLHYSYEQYF.

The chain uses TRBV5-1 and TRBJ2-3, with 9 bases lining up with TRBD2. This CDR3 contains 14 residues. Unmatched junction bases numbered 3, after V lost 2 bases and J lost 5 bases. The germline gives CDR1 SGHRS, CDR2 YFSETQ. CDR3 region: CASSLAGGVDTQYF. The CDR3 DNA follows: TGCGCCAGCAGCTTAGCGGGAGGAGTAGATACGCAGTATTTT.

The chain combines TRBV24-1 with TRBJ2-7, with D perhaps being TRBD1 or TRBD2 (6 bases each). The CDR3 length is 14 residues. The germline V gene encodes CDR1 KGHDR and CDR2 SFDVKD. Trimming left V 7 bases short and J 3 bases short, with 15 bases between. In DNA form, the CDR3 reads TGTGCCACCAGCGAAGGGGGGACAATCTACGAGCAGTACTTC. Translating it yields CATSEGGTIYEQYF.

The rearrangement joins TRBV30 to TRBJ1-2; a weak D match, TRBD1 (6 bases). Per the germline V gene, CDR1 is GTSNPN and CDR2 is SVGIG (reference sequence). V dropped 0 bases and J dropped 6 bases, with 14 bases sitting between them. The CDR3 contains 14 residues. The CDR3 loop is CAWSVQGRGDGYTF. The CDR3 DNA is TGTGCCTGGAGTGTACAGGGTCGGGGCGATGGCTACACCTTC.

The chain joins TRBV5-1 to TRBJ2-3, with D possibly TRBD1 on 5 matching bases. The CDR3 runs 14 residues. From germline, CDR1 is SGHRS and CDR2 YFSETQ. Trimming stripped 4 bases from V and 6 bases from J, with 15 bases between. This CDR3 is CASSPDTLRDTQYF. CDR3 DNA: TGCGCCAGCAGCCCGGACACCCTGCGGGATACGCAGTATTTT. Drawing the rest from reference TRBV5-1 and TRBJ2-3, the complete variable domain is KAGVTQTPRYLIKTRGQQVTLSCSPISGHRSVSWYQQTPGQGLQFLFEYFSETQRNKGNFPGRFSGRQFSNSRSEMNVSTLELGDSALYLCASSPDTLRDTQYFGPGTRLTVL.

The chain carries TRBV5-1 and TRBJ1-1; D not certain. The CDR3 is 15 residues long. Germline values: CDR1 SGHRS, CDR2 YFSETQ. Trimming removed 4 bases at V and 6 bases at J, with 19 bases between. The CDR3: CASSPGNVGGAEAFF. The CDR3 nucleotides are TGCGCCAGCAGCCCAGGAAATGTCGGTGGGGCTGAAGCTTTCTTT.

The CDR3 DNA reads as TGTGCCAGCTCTCTCCGGGAGCAAGAGACCCAGTACTTC. Protein sequence: CASSLREQETQYF. J is TRBJ2-5 and V is TRBV18; D perhaps matches TRBD2 (6 bases). Germline CDR1 is KGHSH and CDR2 is LQKENI. This CDR3 region has 13 residues. Trimming shortened V by 6 bases and J by 2 bases, and 10 bases separated the two germline ends.

This clone turned up a few times. V usage is TRBV28 and J usage is TRBJ1-1; unclear D gene. The CDR3 loop spans 12 amino acids. Trimming stripped 8 bases from V and 5 bases from J, with 12 bases between. Germline V gives CDR1 MDHEN, CDR2 SYDVKM. CDR3 DNA: TGTGCCAGCGAAAAGAAAGGGACTGAAGCTTTCTTT. This gives the protein CASEKKGTEAFF.

The chain carries TRBV18 and TRBJ1-1, with 7 bases lining up with TRBD1. The CDR3 contains 15 residues. V shed 5 bases, J shed 0 bases, and the junction held 6 bases outside the gene matches. Per germline, CDR1 KGHSH and CDR2 LQKENI. The CDR3 loop reads CASSGLGQMNTEAFF. The CDR3 nucleotides are TGTGCCAGCTCAGGACTGGGACAGATGAACACTGAAGCTTTCTTT. Complete variable domain (other parts from reference TRBV18 and TRBJ1-1): NAGVMQNPRHLVRRRGQEARLRCSPMKGHSHVYWYRQLPEEGLKFMVYLQKENIIDESGMPKERFSAEFPKEGPSILRIQQVVRGDSAAYFCASSGLGQMNTEAFFGQGTRLTVV.

V gene TRBV3-1 (or the pseudogene TRBV3-2) combines with J gene TRBJ1-6; D is unresolved. V lost 6 bases and J 13 bases, leaving 16 bases between the germline ends. The CDR3 totals 13 residues. Germline V CDR1 and CDR2: LGHDT, YNNKEL (reference sequence). DNA of the CDR3: TGTGCCAGCAGTCCCGGGCTTAGCCGGCCCCTCCACTTT. Translated: CASSPGLSRPLHF.

The DNA for the CDR3 is TGTGCCAGCAAGGGAAGGGGGACAGGCAATCAGCCCCAGCATTTT. This sequence encodes CASKGRGTGNQPQHF. The J gene is TRBJ1-5, the V gene TRBV6-5, with TRBD1 identical over 7 bases. The ends lost 7 bases at V and 2 bases at J; junction bases unmatched: 8. Germline CDR1 reads MNHEY; CDR2 reads SVGAGI. There are 15 residues in the CDR3.

The table lists this clone with a count of one. V usage is TRBV19 and J usage is TRBJ2-1, with a tentative D call TRBD2 (5 bases). There are 16 residues in the CDR3. Trimming removed 7 bases from V and 2 bases from J, with 18 bases in between. CDR1 LNHDA and CDR2 SQIVND come from the germline V gene (reference sequence). The CDR3 loop reads CASNLGSGGAYNEQFF. CDR3 DNA sequence: TGTGCCAGTAACCTAGGTTCAGGAGGAGCCTACAATGAGCAGTTCTTC.

The rearrangement links TRBV6-6 to TRBJ2-1; 8 bases are a match to TRBD1. V trimming: 7 bases; J trimming: 5 bases; junction bases outside the gene matches: 7. Germline V gives CDR1 MNHNY, CDR2 SVGAGI (reference sequence). CDR3 length: 14 residues. This CDR3 reads CASTGQGRHNEQFF. As DNA, the CDR3 is TGTGCCAGCACCGGACAGGGCAGACACAATGAGCAGTTCTTC.

The chain carries TRBV6-5 and TRBJ1-1, with D tentatively TRBD1 (6 bases). The CDR3 spans 14 residues. The germline V gene has CDR1 MNHEY and CDR2 SVGAGI. The ends were cut back, 5 bases at V and 0 bases at J, with 10 bases in the middle. The CDR3 nucleotides are TGTGCCAGCAGTCGGACAGTTATGAACACTGAAGCTTTCTTT. It translates to CASSRTVMNTEAFF.

This CDR3 reads CASSPGTSYNEQFF. The CDR3 coding sequence is TGTGCCAGCTCACCAGGGACCTCCTACAATGAGCAGTTCTTC. The chain combines TRBV18 with TRBJ2-1; the D gene could be TRBD1 or TRBD2 (5 bases each). There are 14 residues in the CDR3. The germline CDR1 and CDR2 sequences are KGHSH and LQKENI. The V and J ends lost 2 bases and 0 bases respectively, with 5 bases between them.

J is TRBJ1-1 and V is TRBV5-1; a possible D gene is TRBD1 (5 bases). The V and J ends lost 2 bases and 0 bases respectively, with 17 bases between them. CDR3 length: 17 amino acids. Per the germline V gene, CDR1 is SGHRS and CDR2 is YFSETQ. CDR3 sequence: CASSFRRGLGMNTEAFF. For the CDR3, the DNA is TGCGCCAGCAGCTTTCGAAGGGGCCTGGGGATGAACACTGAAGCTTTCTTT.

This clone appeared once. The chain uses TRBV3-1 (or the pseudogene TRBV3-2) and TRBJ1-1; 7 bases match TRBD1. Losses at the gene ends were 3 bases for V and 11 bases for J; bases not matched to a gene: 9. This CDR3 comprises 13 residues. Germline V gene data show CDR1 as LGHDT and CDR2 as YNNKEL (reference sequence). The CDR3 bases are TGTGCCAGCAGCCAGACGAGACAGGGCCGGGCTTTCTTT. Its translation: CASSQTRQGRAFF.

V gene TRBV27 combines with J gene TRBJ2-7; 7 bases line up with TRBD1. The CDR3 is 14 amino acids. Looked up from germline, CDR1 is MNHEY and CDR2 is SMNVEV (reference sequence). The V and J ends lost 3 bases and 5 bases, in that order; junction bases with no gene match: 7. The CDR3 DNA follows: TGTGCCAGCAGTTTTTCAGGGGGTTGGGACGAGCAGTACTTC. Translating it yields CASSFSGGWDEQYF.

This chain links TRBV6-5 with TRBJ1-4; D unresolved. The germline gives CDR1 MNHEY, CDR2 SVGAGI. Trimming shortened V by 7 bases and J by 2 bases, and 14 bases separated the two germline ends. The CDR3 totals 15 residues. CDR3 residues: CASMDGRDTNEKLFF. CDR3 in DNA: TGTGCCAGCATGGACGGGAGGGATACTAATGAAAAACTGTTTTTT.

V is TRBV29-1 and J is TRBJ2-3; D might be TRBD1 or TRBD2, each matching 5 bases. Trimming stripped 5 bases from V and 1 base from J, with 10 bases between. Germline assignment: CDR1 SQVTM and CDR2 ANQGSEA. The CDR3 contains 13 residues. CDR3 nucleotide sequence: TGCAGCGTTAGCCGGGACCGCACAGATACGCAGTATTTT. Residues: CSVSRDRTDTQYF.